Given below is one T cell receptor (beta chain) in context. This clonotype has only a few counts. It lacks a known antigen. No much larger clone is present one base from it, and per-base qualities are unavailable. This was a case-control study nested in a cohort of healthcare workers in London, UK, who had nasopharyngeal swab PCR tests and blood samples taken every week. Healthcare workers were recruited during the week of the UK lockdown, between 23 and 31 March 2020, and followed weekly for up to about 15 weeks. These data are taken from a study of early T cells in non-severe SARS-CoV-2 infection (dated by TCRdb to the early 2020s). Regarding the complete study: TCR sequencing used bulk RNA from unsorted whole blood, so alpha and beta chains could not be paired. Beyond this particular receptor, the publication reports: Matching against VDJdb was skewed toward anti-spike CD8 responses, likely underestimated virus-specific expansions, and missed private and CD4 specificities.

Trimming at the junction amounts to 2 bases on V and 6 bases on J, and the germline ends lie 15 bases apart. From the cysteine up to the phenylalanine, the CDR3 has a length of 15 residues. The CDR3 DNA has 45 bases and is translated from base 1. Based on the germline V gene, the CDR1 and CDR2 sequences are WSHSY and SAAADI. Libraries were constructed by 5' RACE. The sequencing machine was a NextSeq 500. In the TCR library protocol, unique molecular identifiers were attached to individual cDNA molecules to correct for PCR bias and sequencing error. TCR alpha and beta chains were both sequenced, and the abundances of alpha and beta sequences in each sample were closely correlated with each other. In the authors' own workflow: Decombinator V4 was used to annotate TCR sequences for V gene, J gene and CDR3. Expanded TCRs were defined as changing significantly between any two time points under a Poisson model with p below 0.0001. TCR abundances were normalised to the total number of TCRs sequenced per sample and expressed as counts per million. MAIT TCRs were defined by TRAV1-2 paired with TRAJ12, TRAJ20 or TRAJ33, and iNKT TCRs by TRAV10 paired with TRAJ18. VDJdb, accessed on 1 November 2021, was searched for TCRs annotated for CMV, EBV and SARS-CoV-2, and TCRs annotated for more than one antigen were excluded. The public reads were run again by TCRdb, first through fastp at Q25 and then through MiXCR, and only productive beta chains were kept. Merged by CDR3 protein, the rows form single entries marked with the most common genes and DNA. What appears here as the V and J calls and clone size reflects TCRdb's work, not the paper's. A total of approximately 70,000 distinct CDR3 sequences appear in this sample, roughly 15% of them only once. The ten largest clones take up roughly 13% of the sample.

Here the chain combines TRBV10-2 and TRBJ2-3; the D gene could be TRBD1 or TRBD2, each one agreeing over 5 bases. This clonotype originated in an adult who was a healthcare worker with PCR-confirmed SARS-CoV-2 infection or an uninfected control (not recorded which). The source material was whole blood. The DNA sequence reads TGCGCCAGCAGTGAGGCTGGGGGTGCGGCGGATACGCAGTATTTT. Translated, this gives CASSEAGGAADTQYF.